The 9 T cell receptor beta chains reported below all come from one sample, sequenced in a study of molecular identifiers for immune sequencing clone quantification. TCRdb reprocessed the PCR reads with MiXCR, giving one entry per CDR3 protein. Here the sample spans about 320,000 distinct CDR3 sequences, about a fifth being singletons. Sequencing was performed on naive CD8+ T cells from blood, with Jurkat cell RNA spiked in. Subset: FACS-sorted CD8+CD4-CCR7+CD45RA+ naive T cells. The receptors come from a human donor in good health. Some libraries in this study had Jurkat cell RNA spiked in.

This clonotype was seen only a few times. The chain has TRBV7-9 and TRBJ2-1; 7 bases align to TRBD2. This CDR3 comprises 15 residues. V was clipped by 5 bases and J by 6 bases; unmatched bases: 10. Germline CDR1 reads SEHNR; CDR2 reads FQNEAQ (reference sequence). The CDR3, as DNA: TGTGCCAGCAGCGGTGGCCGGGACTACGTCAATGAGCAGTTCTTC. It yields the protein CASSGGRDYVNEQFF.

This clonotype occurred a few times. DNA for the CDR3: TGCGCCAGCAGCGCGGACAGGGGTGAGACCCAGTACTTC. It is translated as CASSADRGETQYF. This chain uses TRBV5-1 with TRBJ2-5; the match to TRBD1 covers 9 bases. Germline-derived CDR1 and CDR2 are SGHRS and YFSETQ. This CDR3 region has 13 residues. Trimming cost V 4 bases and J 5 bases; bases outside gene matches: 3.

This clonotype was recorded at least ten times. This rearrangement joins TRBV27 to TRBJ2-7; TRBD2 might be the D (7 bases). The V gene's germline CDR1 is MNHEY and CDR2 SMNVEV (reference sequence). The CDR3 spans 15 residues. V was shortened by 4 bases and J by 0 bases, with 13 bases between the two germline ends. The CDR3 spells CASSYRGALSYEQYF. The CDR3 nucleotides read TGTGCCAGCAGTTATCGGGGGGCCCTCTCCTACGAGCAGTACTTC.

This clonotype was detected many times. This rearrangement joins TRBV13 to TRBJ1-2; 9 bases map to TRBD1. J lost 3 bases, V lost 5 bases, and 7 bases had no gene match. The CDR3 consists of 15 residues. Per the germline V gene, CDR1 is PRHDT and CDR2 is FYEKMQ (reference sequence). CDR3: CASSPGTGIDYGYTF. CDR3 nucleotide sequence: TGTGCCAGCAGCCCAGGGACAGGGATAGACTATGGCTACACCTTC.

Concerning this clonotype: A much bigger clone sits one base away, suggesting this may be a read error. V gene TRBV12-3 or TRBV12-4 combines with J gene TRBJ1-4; D call uncertain. This CDR3 spans 15 amino acids. The V end was cut by 8 bases, the J end by 6 bases, with 19 bases between. The CDR3 spells CASGTLRVVDEKLFF. The CDR3 DNA reads as TGTGCCAGCGGCACCCTGAGAGTTGTGGATGAAAAACTGTTTTTT.

As to this clonotype: It may be a read error: a sequence one base away is much more abundant. V is TRBV7-2 and J is TRBJ2-1; D not resolved. Germline CDR1 reads SGHTA; CDR2 reads FQGNSA. The CDR3 runs 15 residues. CDR3 DNA sequence: TGTGCCAGCAGCTTAGTTCCGAGCTCCTACAATGAGCAGTCCTTC. This translates into CASSLVPSSYNEQSF.

The table lists this clonotype with a count of one. A clone one base away is much larger, so this may be a read error. It is likely a read error, because the conserved phenylalanine at the end of the CDR3 is missing. The chain combines TRBV4-1 with TRBJ2-2, with no clear D. CDR1 and CDR2 from the germline V gene are MGHRA and YSYEKL. CDR3 length: 16 amino acids. With 0 bases removed from V and 5 bases from J, the gap between germline ends came to 13 bases. This CDR3 reads CASSQEFATETGELFL. The CDR3 DNA is TGCGCCAGCAGCCAAGAATTCGCGACTGAGACCGGGGAGCTGTTTCTT.

This clonotype was seen many times. The chain couples TRBV2 to TRBJ2-5; a weak D match, TRBD1 (7 bases). V was clipped by 11 bases and J by 4 bases, with 20 bases between them. The CDR3 is made up of 14 amino acids. Looked up from germline, CDR1 is SNHLY and CDR2 is FYNNEI. This CDR3 is CAGRRRGLGETQYF. The CDR3 region has the DNA TGTGCCGGACGTAGGAGGGGGCTTGGAGAGACCCAGTACTTC.

Of note for this clonotype: This may stem from a read error, because a much larger clone lies one nucleotide away. This chain links TRBV27 with TRBJ2-7; a weak D match, TRBD2 (6 bases). CDR1 and CDR2 from the germline V gene are MNHEY and SMNVEV (reference sequence). Trimming left V 6 bases short and J 9 bases short, with 24 bases between. The CDR3 contains 15 residues. The CDR3 sequence: CASSAGRPGSSAQYF. The CDR3 coding sequence is TGTGCCAGCAGCGCGGGACGGCCGGGATCCTCCGCGCAGTACTTC.